This T cell receptor beta chain was found in a study of cytomegalovirus exposure and HLA in healthy donors. Study-level findings and limits: In most subjects, TCR beta sequences reportedly gave accurate predictions of HLA-A and HLA-B alleles. Later, an analysis found that common viral pathogens appeared to be linked with several of the most significant clusters. A prior analysis recorded that most TCR beta V segments were productive about 87% or about 30% of the time. Later analysis identified 16,000 or so TCR beta sequences associated with HLA alleles, using a false discovery rate threshold of 0.05.

This clone was recorded a few times. What it binds is unknown. There are 15 residues in the CDR3. The germline CDR1 and CDR2 sequences are SGHRS and YFSETQ. V dropped 7 bases and J dropped 2; count of bases not matched to a gene: 7. PCR primers comprised 60 Vbeta and 13 Jbeta primers. Assay: immunoSEQ multiplex PCR; the TCRdb copy retains only in-frame clones and omits some. This sample has 120,000 to 150,000 clones, with 60% to 80% found just once. Sequencing used PBMCs. The V call is TRBV5-1, the J call TRBJ1-1, with 11 positions matching TRBD1. The origin of this receptor is a woman aged 35 to 49 in good health and CMV-seropositive. The CDR3 loop is CASVPGQGGNTEAFF. The DNA of the CDR3 is TGCGCCAGCGTCCCGGGACAGGGGGGAAACACTGAAGCTTTCTTT.